The rows below give T cell receptor beta chains drawn from one sample of a study of neurological immune-mediated disorders. In TCRdb, the 5' RACE reads were re-called with MiXCR into one record per CDR3 protein. The sample holds about 48,000 distinct CDR3 sequences, about 9.4% seen once. Sequenced material: PBMCs. Receptor source: a woman in her 40s with HTLV-1-associated myelopathy (HAM/TSP). The CDR3 runs from the conserved cysteine through the conserved F or W. A D gene is named only where the DNA matches it firmly. Size values are once, few and many counts, or a class for expanded clones, and some rows have none.

V: TRBV12-3/TRBV12-4; size: many; J: TRBJ2-2; D: -; DNA: TGTGCCAGCAGTACACGAGGTCGGGGGCGAAGGCCCGTGAACACCGGGGAGCTGTTTTTT; CDR3: CASSTRGRGRRPVNTGELFF
V: TRBV20-1; size: many; J: TRBJ2-2; D: -; DNA: TGCAGTGCTAGTGTTGGGGGACCCAACACCGGGGAGCTGTTTTTT; CDR3: CSASVGGPNTGELFF
V: TRBV4-3; size: many; J: TRBJ2-2; D: TRBD2; DNA: TGCGCCAGCAGCCGAGTATCTAGCGGGGGGTATACCGGGGAGCTGTTTTTT; CDR3: CASSRVSSGGYTGELFF
V: TRBV11-2; size: many; J: TRBJ2-2; D: -; DNA: TGTGCCAGCAGCCCCAGTTCGAACACCGGGGAGCTGTTTTTT; CDR3: CASSPSSNTGELFF
V: TRBV4-1; size: many; J: TRBJ2-1; D: -; DNA: TGCGCCAGCAGCCAAGCCGACGGATACAATGAGCAGTTCTTC; CDR3: CASSQADGYNEQFF
V: TRBV5-1; size: many; J: TRBJ1-1; D: -; DNA: TGCGCCAGCAGCCGGACCCCGGGGGATGAAGCTTTCTTT; CDR3: CASSRTPGDEAFF
V: TRBV20-1; size: many; J: TRBJ1-2; D: -; DNA: TGCAGTGCGCGATTCGGCAAACTCTATGGCTACACCTTC; CDR3: CSARFGKLYGYTF
V: TRBV11-2; size: many; J: TRBJ2-1; D: TRBD1; DNA: TGTGCCAGTCAACAGGGGGCCTCCTACAATGAGCAGTTCTTC; CDR3: CASQQGASYNEQFF
V: TRBV29-1; size: many; J: TRBJ1-4; D: -; DNA: TGCAGCGTTGAACGTATGGGGGGCGGTCCTGAAAAACTGTTTTTT; CDR3: CSVERMGGGPEKLFF
V: TRBV12-3/TRBV12-4; size: many; J: TRBJ2-5; D: -; DNA: TGTGCCAGCAGTTTATCTGTGGGAGAGACCCAGTACTTC; CDR3: CASSLSVGETQYF
V: TRBV20-1; size: many; J: TRBJ1-4; D: TRBD1; DNA: TGCAGTGCTAGGGGACAGTTTAATGAAAAACTGTTTTTT; CDR3: CSARGQFNEKLFF
V: TRBV7-3; size: few; J: TRBJ2-1; D: -; DNA: TGTGCCAGCAGCTCCCTGGGGAGCTCCTACAATGAGCAGTTCTTC; CDR3: CASSSLGSSYNEQFF
V: TRBV9; size: many; J: TRBJ1-1; D: TRBD1; DNA: TGTGCCAGCAGCGACCGGGACAGACTTTCGAACACTGAAGCTTTCTTT; CDR3: CASSDRDRLSNTEAFF
V: TRBV10-3; size: many; J: TRBJ2-7; D: TRBD1; DNA: TGTGCCATCAGTGAAGAGGGAGGGGACAGGGGTTACGAGCAGTACTTC; CDR3: CAISEEGGDRGYEQYF
V: TRBV3-1; size: many; J: TRBJ2-7; D: -; DNA: TGTGCCAGCAGCCAATACACGGGGCCCTACGAGCAGTACTTC; CDR3: CASSQYTGPYEQYF
V: TRBV6-1; size: many; J: TRBJ1-3; D: TRBD1; DNA: TGTGCCAGCGGCGAAATCGGGACAGCCTCGTTGAACACCATATATTTT; CDR3: CASGEIGTASLNTIYF
V: TRBV5-5; size: many; J: TRBJ1-2; D: -; DNA: TGTGCCAGCAGCTTGGTGACAGGTGCGCGTGGCTACACCTTC; CDR3: CASSLVTGARGYTF
V: TRBV5-1; size: many; J: TRBJ2-2; D: -; DNA: TGCGCCAGCAGCTTGGGGTGGAGCACCGGGGAGCTGTTTTTT; CDR3: CASSLGWSTGELFF
V: TRBV5-1; size: -; J: TRBJ2-1; D: TRBD1; DNA: TGCGCCAGCAGCTGGGACAGGGCCAATGAGCAGTTCTTC; CDR3: CASSWDRANEQFF
V: TRBV20-1; size: many; J: TRBJ2-1; D: -; DNA: TGCAGTGCTAGAGAAGGCGGAGGGGGCCACTACAATGAGCAGTTCTTC; CDR3: CSAREGGGGHYNEQFF
V: TRBV21-1; size: many; J: TRBJ2-1; D: -; DNA: TGTGCCAGCAACCGCGGCTCCTACAATGAGCAGTTCTTC; CDR3: CASNRGSYNEQFF
V: TRBV20-1; size: many; J: TRBJ2-1; D: TRBD2; DNA: TGCAGTGCTAGACCTAGCGGGGCCACGTCCTACAATGAGCAGTTCTTC; CDR3: CSARPSGATSYNEQFF
V: TRBV10-3; size: -; J: TRBJ2-3; D: -; DNA: TGTGCCATCAGACGGACAGACGAAGATACGCAGTATTTT; CDR3: CAIRRTDEDTQYF
V: TRBV5-1; size: few; J: TRBJ2-1; D: TRBD1; DNA: TGCGCCAGCAGCTTGGAGGGGGCGGTGATTGAGCAGTTCTTC; CDR3: CASSLEGAVIEQFF
V: TRBV24-1; size: medium-sized; J: TRBJ2-2; D: -; DNA: TGTGCCACCAGTAGAGAGACCCCAGGGCGGGGGGAGCTGTTTTTT; CDR3: CATSRETPGRGELFF
V: TRBV12-3/TRBV12-4; size: many; J: TRBJ1-5; D: TRBD1; DNA: TGTGCCAGCAGCCTGGGACAGGCGGGACATCAGCCCCAGCATTTT; CDR3: CASSLGQAGHQPQHF
V: TRBV5-1; size: -; J: TRBJ1-1; D: -; DNA: TGCGCCAGCAGCTTGGTGGGTGGTAGCACTGAAGCTTTCTTT; CDR3: CASSLVGGSTEAFF
V: TRBV19; size: few; J: TRBJ2-4; D: TRBD2; DNA: TGTGCCAGTAGTACCTCACTAGCGACCAAAAACATTCAGTACTTC; CDR3: CASSTSLATKNIQYF
V: TRBV7-9; size: many; J: TRBJ1-1; D: -; DNA: TGTGCCAGCAGCGACGAATGGAACACTGAAGCTTTCTTT; CDR3: CASSDEWNTEAFF
V: TRBV7-2; size: many; J: TRBJ2-7; D: -; DNA: TGTGCCAGCAGCTTAGAATCCGTGGGTTCCTACGAGCAGTACTTC; CDR3: CASSLESVGSYEQYF
V: TRBV20-1; size: -; J: TRBJ2-4; D: -; DNA: TGCAGTGCTAGTAGAGAGGGGGTGGGAAACATTCAGTACTTC; CDR3: CSASREGVGNIQYF
V: TRBV2; size: -; J: TRBJ2-3; D: -; DNA: TGTGCCAGCAGTGGAGGCACAGATACGCAGTATTTT; CDR3: CASSGGTDTQYF
V: TRBV20-1; size: many; J: TRBJ2-1; D: -; DNA: TGCAGTGCAATAAGCGGGTACCGGGACAATGAGCAGTTCTTC; CDR3: CSAISGYRDNEQFF
V: TRBV21-1; size: many; J: TRBJ2-1; D: -; DNA: TGTGCCAGCGGAGTAGCGGTACTCCCTTCATGTGAGCAGTTCTTC; CDR3: CASGVAVLPSCEQFF
V: TRBV4-1; size: many; J: TRBJ1-2; D: TRBD1; DNA: TGCGCCAGCAGCCAAGATAAGGCAGGGGGCAATTATGGCTACACCTTC; CDR3: CASSQDKAGGNYGYTF
V: TRBV12-3/TRBV12-4; size: many; J: TRBJ2-1; D: -; DNA: TGTGCCAGCACCCGGGGGTTCTCCTACAATGAGCAGTTCTTC; CDR3: CASTRGFSYNEQFF
V: TRBV7-8; size: many; J: TRBJ2-4; D: TRBD2; DNA: TGTGCCAGCAGCTTAGCGCTAAGCGGGGGGGCCGTTGAAAACATTCAGTACTTC; CDR3: CASSLALSGGAVENIQYF
V: TRBV29-1; size: few; J: TRBJ1-5; D: -; DNA: TGCAGCGTCAAACCGGGGGGCAATCAGCCCCAGCATTTT; CDR3: CSVKPGGNQPQHF
V: TRBV6-5; size: many; J: TRBJ1-2; D: -; DNA: TGTGCCAGCAGTTACAGGGGTAGTAATGGCTACACCTTC; CDR3: CASSYRGSNGYTF
V: TRBV5-1; size: many; J: TRBJ2-1; D: -; DNA: TGCGCCAGCAGCTTGGTTGTGGGGAGTTTGGATGAGCAGTTCTTC; CDR3: CASSLVVGSLDEQFF
V: TRBV5-1; size: many; J: TRBJ2-7; D: -; DNA: TGCGCCAGCAGCTTGACAGCGGCCACTTCCTACGAGCAGTACTTC; CDR3: CASSLTAATSYEQYF
V: TRBV12-3/TRBV12-4; size: many; J: TRBJ2-1; D: -; DNA: TGTGCCAGCAGTTCCGGGACCTTAGGGAATGAGCAGTTCTTC; CDR3: CASSSGTLGNEQFF
V: TRBV7-2; size: many; J: TRBJ2-7; D: TRBD2; DNA: TGTGCCAGCAGCCTCTTCGGGACTAAGGCCAGCGAGCAGTACTTC; CDR3: CASSLFGTKASEQYF
V: TRBV5-1; size: many; J: TRBJ1-3; D: TRBD1; DNA: TGCGCCAGCGCAGACGGCAGGGGGACTGGAAACACCATATATTTT; CDR3: CASADGRGTGNTIYF
V: TRBV7-6; size: many; J: TRBJ2-7; D: -; DNA: TGTGCCAGCAGCTTAGTACCACTACCCCTCCCCTACGAGCAGTACTTC; CDR3: CASSLVPLPLPYEQYF
V: TRBV6-4; size: many; J: TRBJ1-1; D: TRBD1; DNA: TGTGCCAGCAGCGACAGGGGGTTAGTTACTTTCTTT; CDR3: CASSDRGLVTFF